These T cell receptor beta chains were read from a single sample in a study of blood T cell repertoires in COVID-19. This table comes from immunoSEQ multiplex PCR, and its TCRdb copy is limited to in-frame clones, with some not included. The profile shows 390,000 or so clones, about nine tenths of them singletons. Sequenced material: peripheral blood. All receptors derive from a woman younger than 45 with active or convalescent COVID-19. Each CDR3 is given with its conserved first and last residue. The order of the fields is J gene, CDR3 length, clone size, D gene, V gene, CDR3 DNA, CDR3 protein. A D gene is named only where the DNA matches it firmly. Not all rows give a size; the values are once, few, many and, for expanded clones, a class.

TRBJ2-7 | 14 | - | - | TRBV9 | TGTGCCAGCAGCGCCCAGGGCAACCTCTACGAGCAGTACTTC | CASSAQGNLYEQYF
TRBJ2-1 | 16 | - | - | TRBV9 | TGTGCCAGCAGCGGAATTAGCGGCAGCTCCTACAATGAGCAGTTCTTC | CASSGISGSSYNEQFF
TRBJ1-1 | 13 | - | - | TRBV6-4 | TGTGCCAGCAGTGACACAGGGAACACTGAAGCTTTCTTT | CASSDTGNTEAFF
TRBJ1-2 | 19 | - | TRBD1 | TRBV20-1 | TGCAGTGCTAGTGGGGCTCCTCCGGGACAGGGGACGCTTAAAGATGGCTACACCTTC | CSASGAPPGQGTLKDGYTF
TRBJ2-3 | 16 | - | - | TRBV7-6 | TGTGCCAGCAGCTTAGTGGGACAATTCAGCACAGATACGCAGTATTTT | CASSLVGQFSTDTQYF
TRBJ1-5 | 16 | - | TRBD1 | TRBV5-4 | TGTGCCAGCAGACGACTAGGGGACAGGGCAAATCAGCCCCAGCATTTT | CASRRLGDRANQPQHF
TRBJ2-2 | 14 | few | TRBD2 | TRBV9 | TGTGCCAGCAGCGAGGGGACTATAACCGGGGAGCTGTTTTTT | CASSEGTITGELFF
TRBJ1-3 | 18 | - | - | TRBV24-1 | TGTGCCACCAGTGATTTGGCTGTACAGGGTTTCTCTGGAAACACCATATATTTT | CATSDLAVQGFSGNTIYF
TRBJ2-3 | 14 | - | - | TRBV4-1 | TGCGCCAGCAGCCCTCGGGGGGCCTCAGATACGCAGTATTTT | CASSPRGASDTQYF
TRBJ2-7 | 15 | - | - | TRBV28 | TGTGCCAGCAGCCCCGTCCAGCGGATTGGGTACGAGCAGTACTTC | CASSPVQRIGYEQYF
TRBJ2-6 | 17 | - | TRBD1 | TRBV6-1 | TGTGCCAGCAGTGAAGGAGACAGGGTTGCTGGGGCCAACGTCCTGACTTTC | CASSEGDRVAGANVLTF
TRBJ2-7 | 15 | - | - | TRBV7-8 | TGTGCCAGCAGCTTATGGGCGGGGAGCTCCTACGAGCAGTACTTC | CASSLWAGSSYEQYF
TRBJ2-3 | 11 | few | - | TRBV12-3/TRBV12-4 | TGTGCCAGCAGCCTCACAGATACGCAGTATTTT | CASSLTDTQYF
TRBJ1-2 | 15 | - | - | TRBV6-5 | TGTGCCAGCAGGGACGTTGGGGGAGGCGACTATGGCTACACCTTC | CASRDVGGGDYGYTF
TRBJ1-3 | 14 | - | - | TRBV3-1/TRBV3-2 | TGTGCCAGCAGCCAAGATCAGGGCAGAAACACCATATATTTT | CASSQDQGRNTIYF
TRBJ2-1 | 13 | - | - | TRBV21-1 | TGTGCCAGCAGCAATCTAGCCAACAATGAGCAGTTCTTC | CASSNLANNEQFF
TRBJ1-2 | 13 | - | - | TRBV4-1 | TGCGCCAGCAGCCAAGACCCGGGTCGTGGCTACACCTTC | CASSQDPGRGYTF
TRBJ1-5 | 15 | - | TRBD1 | TRBV18 | TGTGCCAGCTCACCAGGGGGACAGGGGAATCAGCCCCAGCATTTT | CASSPGGQGNQPQHF
TRBJ2-2 | 14 | - | TRBD2 | TRBV6-5 | TGTGCCAGCAGTTACTCAGCGGGAGCCGGGGAGCTGTTTTTT | CASSYSAGAGELFF
TRBJ1-1 | 13 | - | - | TRBV29-1 | TGCAGCGTTGATGGACAGATGAACACTGAAGCTTTCTTT | CSVDGQMNTEAFF
TRBJ2-7 | 14 | - | - | TRBV7-9 | TGTGCCAGCAGCTTTAGCGGACCGACCTACGAGCAGTACTTC | CASSFSGPTYEQYF
TRBJ2-3 | 14 | - | TRBD1 | TRBV29-1 | TGCAGCGTTACACAGGGGACCACCACAGATACGCAGTATTTT | CSVTQGTTTDTQYF
TRBJ2-5 | 14 | - | - | TRBV10-3 | TGTGCCATCAGTGAGGTGAGGGATCAAGAGACCCAGTACTTC | CAISEVRDQETQYF
TRBJ2-2 | 17 | - | TRBD1 | TRBV6-1 | TGTGCCAGCAGTGCTAAGCCGGGACAGGGAGGCACCGGGGAGCTGTTTTTT | CASSAKPGQGGTGELFF
TRBJ2-1 | 15 | - | - | TRBV27 | TGTGCCAGCAGTTTTACATTGAATGGGGGCCGGGAGCAGTTCTTC | CASSFTLNGGREQFF
TRBJ1-4 | 15 | - | TRBD1 | TRBV5-5 | TGTGCCAGCAGCAATCCGGGACAGACTAATGAAAAACTGTTTTTT | CASSNPGQTNEKLFF
TRBJ2-7 | 15 | - | - | TRBV11-1 | TGTGCCAGCAGCTTAAACCCAGGGGATACCTACGAGCAGTACTTC | CASSLNPGDTYEQYF
TRBJ2-7 | 13 | - | - | TRBV6-6 | TGTGCCAGCAGTTACGGAGGGGGGGACGAGCAGTACTTC | CASSYGGGDEQYF
TRBJ1-2 | 14 | - | TRBD1 | TRBV9 | TGTGCCAGCAACCCTAGGACAGGCGAGTATGGCTACACCTTC | CASNPRTGEYGYTF
TRBJ1-4 | 14 | - | - | TRBV4-1 | TGCGCCAGCAGCCAAGTTGTGGACAGTGAAAAACTGTTTTTT | CASSQVVDSEKLFF
TRBJ1-5 | 14 | - | - | TRBV3-1/TRBV3-2 | TGTGCCAGCAGCCAAGCCGGGAGCAATCAGCCCCAGCATTTT | CASSQAGSNQPQHF
TRBJ2-5 | 15 | - | - | TRBV5-1 | TGCGCCAGCAGCTTGGAAGGCGGGCACCAAGAGACCCAGTACTTC | CASSLEGGHQETQYF
TRBJ1-1 | 12 | - | TRBD1 | TRBV9 | TGTGCCAGCAGCGGGACAGGCCGGCGAGCTTTCTTT | CASSGTGRRAFF
TRBJ1-2 | 16 | - | TRBD1 | TRBV3-1/TRBV3-2 | TGTGCCAGCAGCGGGACATACCGGGACAGGCATCGGGGCTACACCTTC | CASSGTYRDRHRGYTF
TRBJ1-2 | 14 | - | TRBD1 | TRBV11-2 | TGTGCCAGCAGGCCCGGGACAGTTAACTATGGCTACACCTTC | CASRPGTVNYGYTF
TRBJ1-2 | 13 | - | - | TRBV29-1 | TGCAGCGTTTCAGGGAATGGGAACTATGGCTACACCTTC | CSVSGNGNYGYTF
TRBJ2-7 | 14 | - | TRBD1 | TRBV27 | TGTGCCAGCAGTCCCCGGACAGGCATCTACGAGCAGTACTTC | CASSPRTGIYEQYF
TRBJ2-2 | 15 | - | - | TRBV4-1 | TGCGCCAGCAGCCATCAACAGGGTAACACCGGGGAGCTGTTTTTT | CASSHQQGNTGELFF
TRBJ2-3 | 13 | - | - | TRBV15 | TGTGCCACCAGCAGCCCACATCTAGATACGCAGTATTTT | CATSSPHLDTQYF
TRBJ2-2 | 16 | few | - | TRBV5-1 | TGCGCCAGCAGCTATCAGACAGGATCGAACACCGGGGAGCTGTTTTTT | CASSYQTGSNTGELFF
TRBJ1-3 | 14 | - | - | TRBV19 | TGTGCCAGTAGTAAACAGGGTCACGGAAACACCATATATTTT | CASSKQGHGNTIYF
TRBJ1-1 | 14 | - | - | TRBV3-1/TRBV3-2 | TGTGCCAGCAGCCAAGCAGGCTTGAACACTGAAGCTTTCTTT | CASSQAGLNTEAFF
TRBJ1-4 | 11 | - | - | TRBV20-1 | TGCAGTGCTAGCAGGGCTGAAAAACTGTTTTTT | CSASRAEKLFF
TRBJ1-5 | 14 | - | - | TRBV28 | TGTGCCAGCACCATCGGCAGGGGCAAGCAGCCCCAGCATTTT | CASTIGRGKQPQHF
TRBJ2-5 | 15 | - | - | TRBV5-6 | TGTGCCAGCAGCGCCCGACATCGGATCCAAGAGACCCAGTACTTC | CASSARHRIQETQYF
TRBJ2-1 | 14 | - | TRBD2 | TRBV6-5 | TGTGCCTGCCAAAGACTAGCGGCTTACAATGAGCAGTTCTTC | CACQRLAAYNEQFF
TRBJ1-1 | 15 | - | TRBD1 | TRBV19 | TGTGCCAGTAGTATCCGGACAGGCGGGAGGACTGAAGCTTTCTTT | CASSIRTGGRTEAFF
TRBJ2-7 | 14 | - | - | TRBV28 | TGTGCCAGCAGTTTCTTCGGGATCTCCTACGAGCAGTACTTC | CASSFFGISYEQYF
TRBJ1-1 | 16 | - | - | TRBV18 | TGTGCCAGCTCACCACCGCGGGGGCAAGGAGGTACTGAAGCTTTCTTT | CASSPPRGQGGTEAFF
TRBJ2-1 | 13 | - | TRBD2 | TRBV12-3/TRBV12-4 | TGTGCCAGCAGGATGACTAGCCCTACGGAGCAGTTCTTC | CASRMTSPTEQFF
TRBJ2-1 | 15 | - | TRBD2 | TRBV10-3 | TGTGCCATCAGTGAGTCTCTAGCGGGAGGTAATGAGCAGTTCTTC | CAISESLAGGNEQFF
TRBJ2-1 | 19 | few | TRBD2 | TRBV20-1 | TGCAGTGCTAGTGAATGGGCTAGCGGGGGGGCAAGGTTGAGCCATGAGCAGTTCTTC | CSASEWASGGARLSHEQFF
TRBJ2-2 | 15 | - | TRBD2 | TRBV29-1 | TGCAGCGTCGCTGCTAGCGGGATTAACACCGGGGAGCTGTTTTTT | CSVAASGINTGELFF
TRBJ1-2 | 12 | few | - | TRBV19 | TGTGCCAGTAGTATGAACAGGGATGGCTACACCTTC | CASSMNRDGYTF